The 28 T cell receptor beta chains given below trace back to one sample, sequenced in a study of T cells in Graves' hyperthyroidism and ophthalmopathy (dated by TCRdb to the late 2010s). Library preparation was by multiplex PCR. Data came from an Illumina HiSeq 2000. Amplification of TCR beta CDR3 regions was carried out from RNA transcripts. The first round of RT-PCR for the TCR CDR3 was performed with the HTBI primer set and the Qiagen OneStep RT-PCR kit. TCRdb took the public reads, trimmed them with fastp at Q25, ran MiXCR for clone calling and kept in-frame beta chains. Rows with a matching CDR3 protein are joined into one entry that keeps the most common DNA and genes. The sample contains roughly 260,000 distinct CDR3 sequences, roughly 15% of them found a single time. The ten largest clones take up about an eighth of the sample. Material: blood. Receptors were obtained from a woman aged 40-49 years with Graves' hyperthyroidism that later progressed to Graves' ophthalmopathy.

The chain recombines TRBV11-2 with TRBJ1-1; D is uncertain. V was shortened by 4 bases and J by 6 bases, with 18 bases between the two germline ends. In germline, CDR1 is SGHAT, CDR2 FQNNGV. The CDR3 has 15 residues. CDR3 loop: CASSSPTAMIAEAFF. CDR3 in DNA: TGTGCCAGCAGCTCGCCAACAGCAATGATCGCTGAAGCTTTCTTT.

This clonotype has at least ten counts. The chain uses TRBV15 and TRBJ2-2; 12 bases are a match to TRBD2. There are 16 residues in the CDR3. The V segment lost 3 bases and the J segment 6 bases; nucleotides outside the gene matches: 5. Germline-derived CDR1 and CDR2 are LNHNV and YYDKDF (reference sequence). The CDR3 region is CATSRGLAGVAGELFF. The CDR3 nucleotides are TGTGCCACCAGCAGGGGACTAGCGGGTGTGGCCGGGGAGCTGTTTTTT.

The genes are TRBV27 and TRBJ2-1, with 11 positions matching TRBD2. The germline gives CDR1 MNHEY, CDR2 SMNVEV (reference sequence). V lost 1 base and J lost 5; bases outside the gene matches: 10. The CDR3 length is 18 residues. This CDR3 is CASSLFFIGTSGHNEQFF. The DNA for the CDR3 is TGTGCCAGCAGTTTATTTTTTATTGGGACTAGCGGTCACAATGAGCAGTTCTTC.

This clonotype was seen many times. This chain connects TRBV28 to TRBJ1-4; D is ambiguous. Germline values: CDR1 MDHEN, CDR2 SYDVKM. The V gene lost 6 bases and the J gene lost 2 bases, with 13 bases spanning the gap. The CDR3 has 15 amino acids. The CDR3 coding sequence is TGTGCCAGCAGACGTACAGCGGGCACTAATGAAAAACTGTTTTTT. This codes for CASRRTAGTNEKLFF.

This clonotype was counted many times. This sequence joins TRBV24-1 and TRBJ2-3; 11 positions agree with TRBD2. Germline V gene lookup returns CDR1 KGHDR and CDR2 SFDVKD. J gave up 5 bases and V 2 bases, and 8 bases lay outside the gene matches. The CDR3 has 17 residues. The CDR3 spells CATSDSNSGRALDTQYF. The CDR3 DNA is TGTGCCACCAGTGATTCCAATAGCGGGAGGGCCCTAGATACGCAGTATTTT.

This clonotype was observed many times. The chain couples TRBV12-3 or TRBV12-4 to TRBJ2-5; maybe TRBD1 (5 bases). CDR3 size: 14 residues. Trimming stripped 3 bases from V and 2 bases from J, with 10 bases between. For the CDR3, the DNA is TGTGCCAGCAGTTTCTTAGGGGCTCAAGAGACCCAGTACTTC. Its translation: CASSFLGAQETQYF.

The sample holds many counts of this clonotype. The chain links TRBV6-1 to TRBJ2-3, with D possibly being TRBD1 or TRBD2 (6 bases each). V lost 7 bases to trimming and J lost 9 bases, with 23 bases between them. The germline V gene has CDR1 MNHNS and CDR2 SASEGT. The CDR3 sequence is 15 residues long. CDR3 DNA: TGTGCCAGCACTGAGGGGGGACATACTTTTGAGACGCAGTATTTT. Amino acid sequence: CASTEGGHTFETQYF.

This clonotype was observed many times. The rearrangement links TRBV5-1 to TRBJ2-3, with TRBD2 matching over 8 bases. Germline V CDR1 and CDR2: SGHRS, YFSETQ. The CDR3 is 14 residues long. The junction had 0 bases not matched to a gene; V was cut back by 2 bases and J by 1 base. CDR3 sequence reads: CASSFSGGTDTQYF. For the CDR3, the DNA is TGCGCCAGCAGCTTTAGCGGGGGCACAGATACGCAGTATTTT.

This clonotype has a count of ten or more. The J gene is TRBJ1-4, the V gene TRBV28; 10 nucleotides align to TRBD1. Trimming removed 5 bases from V and 0 bases from J; junction bases left unmatched: 9. Looked up from germline, CDR1 is MDHEN and CDR2 is SYDVKM. This CDR3 has 18 amino acids. This CDR3 reads CASSPEDRGAPTNEKLFF. The CDR3 DNA sequence: TGTGCCAGCAGTCCCGAGGACAGGGGGGCTCCAACTAATGAAAAACTGTTTTTT. Supplemented by reference TRBV28 and TRBJ1-4, the full variable domain reads DVKVTQSSRYLVKRTGEKVFLECVQDMDHENMFWYRQDPGLGLRLIYFSYDVKMKEKGDIPEGYSVSREKKERFSLILESASTNQTSMYLCASSPEDRGAPTNEKLFFGSGTQLSVL.

This clonotype was counted many times. J is TRBJ2-7 and V is TRBV20-1; 7 bases agree with TRBD2. Germline CDR1 is DFQATT and CDR2 is SNEGSKA (reference sequence). Germline trimming cut 6 bases from V and 4 bases from J; bases unmatched to any gene: 12. This CDR3 has 14 amino acids. CDR3 DNA: TGCAGTGCCCCCCCGTCTAGCGGTTATTACGAGCAGTACTTC. Encoded protein: CSAPPSSGYYEQYF.

This rearrangement joins TRBV28 to TRBJ2-4, with 8 bases matching TRBD2. The CDR3 sequence is 12 residues long. Germline CDR1 and CDR2: MDHEN and SYDVKM. V lost 6 bases to trimming and J lost 12 bases; unmatched junction nucleotides: 7. This chain's CDR3 is CASSRSGTSQYF. CDR3 nucleotides: TGTGCCAGCAGCCGTAGCGGGACGTCTCAGTACTTC.

This chain uses TRBV19 with TRBJ2-1; D unclear. Trimming cost V 3 bases and J 9 bases, with 15 bases left between them. The CDR3 contains 14 residues. The germline CDR1 and CDR2 sequences are LNHDA and SQIVND (reference sequence). DNA of the CDR3: TGTGCCAGTAGTATTCCACCGCCAGCCGGTGAGCAGTTCTTC. Its protein is CASSIPPPAGEQFF.

The sample holds a few counts of this clonotype. The rearrangement uses TRBV20-1 and TRBJ1-2; a possible D gene is TRBD1 (6 bases). The CDR3 spans 13 residues. The V end was cut by 6 bases, the J end by 4 bases, with 15 bases between. Germline V CDR1 and CDR2: DFQATT, SNEGSKA (reference sequence). The CDR3 sequence: CSANQGNGYGYTF. The CDR3 region has the DNA TGCAGTGCAAACCAGGGGAACGGCTATGGCTACACCTTC.

The V call is TRBV9, the J call TRBJ1-5; the D is unclear. There are 14 residues in the CDR3. CDR1 is SGDLS and CDR2 is YYNGEE in the germline V gene. V lost 0 bases and J 7 bases, leaving 11 bases between the germline ends. CDR3 loop: CASSVDAMGQPQHF. In nucleotides, the CDR3 is TGTGCCAGCAGCGTAGACGCGATGGGGCAGCCCCAGCATTTT.

In this sample, this clonotype turned up many times. The rearrangement joins TRBV11-2 to TRBJ2-1; D possibly matches TRBD1 or TRBD2 (5 bases each). The V end was cut by 2 bases, the J end by 6 bases, with 17 bases between. The CDR3 loop spans 16 amino acids. CDR1 and CDR2 from the germline V gene are SGHAT and FQNNGV. The CDR3 reads CASSLWSPLGVNEQFF. CDR3 bases: TGTGCCAGCAGCTTATGGAGCCCTCTGGGGGTCAATGAGCAGTTCTTC.

A note on this clonotype: This may be a read error, as it is one base from a much larger clone. This sequence joins TRBV15 and TRBJ2-3; D gene uncertain. This CDR3 has 16 residues. Trimming took 4 bases from V and 0 from J, leaving 14 bases between them. The germline V gene has CDR1 LNHNV and CDR2 YYDKDF (reference sequence). CDR3 region: CATSNVGELSTDTQYF. The CDR3 coding sequence is TGTGCCACCAGCAATGTTGGGGAATTAAGCACAGATACGCAGTATTTT. Supplemented by reference TRBV15 and TRBJ2-3, the full variable domain reads DAMVIQNPRYQVTQFGKPVTLSCSQTLNHNVMYWYQQKSSQAPKLLFHYYDKDFNNEADTPDNFQSRRPNTSFCFLDIRSPGLGDTAMYLCATSNVGELSTDTQYFGPGTRLTVL.

This clonotype was seen repeatedly, ten times or more. The chain uses TRBV30 and TRBJ2-7; 8 bases match TRBD1. The germline V gene has CDR1 GTSNPN and CDR2 SVGIG (reference sequence). The CDR3 has 15 residues. The V and J ends lost 4 bases and 1 base, in that order; junction bases with no gene match: 9. The CDR3 spells CAWNPPDRVSYEQYF. The CDR3 region has the DNA TGTGCCTGGAATCCTCCGGACAGGGTATCCTACGAGCAGTACTTC.

This clonotype has at least ten counts. The V call is TRBV29-1, the J call TRBJ2-7; TRBD1 might be the D (7 bases). Looked up from germline, CDR1 is SQVTM and CDR2 is ANQGSEA. The CDR3 has 14 amino acids. V lost 3 bases and J lost 0, with 12 bases in between. The chain's CDR3 is CSVEARGDSYEQYF. The CDR3 nucleotides are TGCAGCGTTGAGGCCAGGGGGGACTCCTACGAGCAGTACTTC.

The chain joins TRBV30 to TRBJ1-2, with D maybe TRBD1 (5 bases). The germline CDR1 and CDR2 sequences are GTSNPN and SVGIG (reference sequence). CDR3 size: 12 residues. V lost 0 bases and J 8 bases, leaving 10 bases between the germline ends. Here the CDR3 reads CAWSVRQGGYTF. In nucleotides, the CDR3 is TGTGCCTGGAGTGTACGGCAGGGCGGCTACACCTTC.

This clonotype was counted at least ten times. The rearrangement uses TRBV6-5 and TRBJ1-4, with unresolved D. V was pared by 0 bases and J by 3 bases, with 11 bases between. This CDR3 has 16 amino acids. From germline, CDR1 is MNHEY and CDR2 SVGAGI. In DNA form, the CDR3 reads TGTGCCAGCAGTTACTCTCTAGTGCAGGCTAATGAAAAACTGTTTTTT. Its translation: CASSYSLVQANEKLFF.

The chain's CDR3 is CSVRAGKETQYF. The CDR3 nucleotides read TGCAGCGTCCGTGCGGGGAAGGAGACCCAGTACTTC. J is TRBJ2-5 and V is TRBV29-1; the D gene is possibly TRBD2 (6 bases). Trimming took 6 bases from V and 5 from J, leaving 13 bases between them. The CDR3 spans 12 residues. Germline V gene sequence: CDR1 SQVTM, CDR2 ANQGSEA.

Many counts were recorded for this clonotype. The V gene is TRBV11-2, the J gene TRBJ2-1; 9 bases agree with TRBD1. Germline trimming cut 1 base from V and 10 bases from J; bases unmatched to any gene: 8. Germline V lookup: CDR1 SGHAT, CDR2 FQNNGV. The CDR3 contains 15 residues. CDR3 loop: CASSLVVGGQGEQFF. DNA for the CDR3: TGTGCCAGCAGCTTAGTTGTGGGAGGACAGGGGGAGCAGTTCTTC.

The rearrangement links TRBV4-1 to TRBJ2-7; 7 positions match TRBD2. V gave up 0 bases and J gave up 5 bases; unmatched junction bases: 10. There are 16 residues in the CDR3. The V gene's germline CDR1 is MGHRA and CDR2 YSYEKL. Here the CDR3 reads CASSQEIGLDVNEQYF. The CDR3 DNA reads TGCGCCAGCAGCCAAGAAATTGGACTAGATGTAAACGAGCAGTACTTC.

In this sample, this clonotype turned up many times. The V call is TRBV7-9, the J call TRBJ2-1; 15 bases line up with TRBD2. The CDR3 has 18 residues. The germline V gene encodes CDR1 SEHNR and CDR2 FQNEAQ (reference sequence). After removal of 6 bases from V and 7 bases from J, the junction contained 13 bases not matched to a gene. The CDR3 sequence is CASRGTSGRSVRLNEQFF. The CDR3 region has the DNA TGTGCCAGCAGAGGGACTAGCGGGAGGTCGGTCCGGTTGAATGAGCAGTTCTTC.

The table lists this clonotype with a few counts. This chain links TRBV6-4 with TRBJ2-2; 10 bases agree with TRBD2. Germline V lookup: CDR1 MRHNA, CDR2 SNTAGT. Trimming at V came to 7 bases and at J to 6 bases, leaving 2 bases not matched to a gene. The CDR3 is 13 residues long. CDR3 loop: CASTSGRAGELFF. CDR3 DNA: TGTGCCAGCACTAGCGGGAGAGCCGGGGAGCTGTTTTTT.

This clonotype was seen many times. The rearrangement joins TRBV28 to TRBJ2-7; D is unclear. Germline CDR1 reads MDHEN; CDR2 reads SYDVKM. Trimming shortened V by 6 bases and J by 7 bases, and 10 bases separated the two germline ends. The CDR3 is made up of 11 amino acids. The CDR3 region has the DNA TGTGCCAGCAGCAGAAGGCCAGAGCAGTACTTC. It encodes CASSRRPEQYF.

This clonotype was seen many times. The chain has TRBV10-3 and TRBJ2-7; TRBD2 aligns across 12 bases. The germline CDR1 and CDR2 sequences are ENHRY and SYGVKD. This CDR3 region has 17 residues. Trimming cost V 6 bases and J 5 bases; bases outside gene matches: 14. The DNA for the CDR3 is TGTGCCATCAGACCTCAAGCACCGGGACTAGCGGGCAACGAGCAGTACTTC. Translating it yields CAIRPQAPGLAGNEQYF.

The CDR3 spells CSARGGAGVVYNEQFF. CDR3 in DNA: TGCAGTGCTAGAGGAGGGGCGGGAGTTGTCTACAATGAGCAGTTCTTC. The chain couples TRBV20-1 to TRBJ2-1; 7 nucleotides line up with TRBD2. Trimming at V came to 1 base and at J to 3 bases, leaving 9 bases not matched to a gene. The CDR3 is 16 residues long. Germline loops: CDR1 DFQATT, CDR2 SNEGSKA (reference sequence).